The sequence of this T cell receptor beta chain was determined in a study of blood T cell repertoires in COVID-19. This CDR3 has 15 residues. Trimming cost V 7 bases and J 2 bases, with 15 bases left between them. Germline lookup yields CDR1 MDHEN and CDR2 SYDVKM. Sequencing used immunoSEQ multiplex PCR; TCRdb keeps in-frame clones, though not all of them. The data show about 140,000 clones, with less than 80% seen just once and 3.5% to 5% held by the top ten. This TCR was recovered from a woman aged 80 or over with active or convalescent COVID-19. V and J are TRBV28 and TRBJ1-5; D is perhaps TRBD1 (6 bases). Sample: peripheral blood. CDR3 protein: CASINSGGRNQPQHF. CDR3 DNA: TGTGCCAGCATTAATTCCGGGGGGCGCAATCAGCCCCAGCATTTT.